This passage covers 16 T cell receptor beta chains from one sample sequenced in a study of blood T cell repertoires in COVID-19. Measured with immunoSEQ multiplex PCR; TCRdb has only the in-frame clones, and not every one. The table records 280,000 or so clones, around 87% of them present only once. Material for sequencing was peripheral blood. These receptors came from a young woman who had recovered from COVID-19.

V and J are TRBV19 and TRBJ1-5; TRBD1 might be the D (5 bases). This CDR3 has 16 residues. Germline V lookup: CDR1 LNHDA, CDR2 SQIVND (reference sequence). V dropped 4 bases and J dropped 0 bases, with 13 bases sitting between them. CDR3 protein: CASSTPTVYSNQPQHF. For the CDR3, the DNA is TGTGCCAGTAGTACCCCGACAGTGTATAGCAATCAGCCCCAGCATTTT.

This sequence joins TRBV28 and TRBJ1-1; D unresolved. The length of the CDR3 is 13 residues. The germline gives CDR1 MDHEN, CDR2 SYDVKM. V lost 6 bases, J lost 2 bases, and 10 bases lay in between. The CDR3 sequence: CASSLPGNTEAFF. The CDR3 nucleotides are TGTGCCAGCAGCCTCCCGGGTAACACTGAAGCTTTCTTT.

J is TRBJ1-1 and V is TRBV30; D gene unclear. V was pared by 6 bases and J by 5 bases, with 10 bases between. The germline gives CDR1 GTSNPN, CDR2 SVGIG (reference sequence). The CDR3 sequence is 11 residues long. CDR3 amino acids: CACLSGTEAFF. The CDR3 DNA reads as TGTGCCTGCCTCTCGGGGACTGAAGCTTTCTTT.

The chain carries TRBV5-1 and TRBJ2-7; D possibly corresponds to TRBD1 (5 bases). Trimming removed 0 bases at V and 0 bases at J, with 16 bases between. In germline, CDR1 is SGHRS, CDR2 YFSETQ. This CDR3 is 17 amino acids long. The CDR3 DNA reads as TGCGCCAGCAGCTTGGGAGACCGACAGAGGAGCTCCTACGAGCAGTACTTC. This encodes CASSLGDRQRSSYEQYF.

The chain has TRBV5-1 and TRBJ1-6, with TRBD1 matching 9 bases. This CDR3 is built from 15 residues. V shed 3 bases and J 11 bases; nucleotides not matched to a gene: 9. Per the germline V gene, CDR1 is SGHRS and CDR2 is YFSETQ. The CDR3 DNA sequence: TGCGCCAGCAGCTCGCCGGGACAGGGAAGTGCACCCCTCCACTTT. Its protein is CASSSPGQGSAPLHF.

This CDR3 reads CASILAGGAKETQYF. The CDR3 DNA is TGTGCCAGCATTCTAGCGGGAGGCGCGAAAGAGACCCAGTACTTC. The chain links TRBV2 to TRBJ2-5; 11 bases align to TRBD2. CDR1 SNHLY and CDR2 FYNNEI come from the germline V gene. The length of the CDR3 is 15 residues. V shed 7 bases, J shed 3 bases, and the junction held 7 bases outside the gene matches.

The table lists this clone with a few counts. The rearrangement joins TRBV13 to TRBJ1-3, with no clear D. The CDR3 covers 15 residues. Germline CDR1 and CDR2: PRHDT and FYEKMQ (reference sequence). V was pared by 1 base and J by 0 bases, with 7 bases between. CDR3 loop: CASSLAADSGNTIYF. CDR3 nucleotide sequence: TGTGCCAGCAGCTTAGCGGCGGACTCTGGAAACACCATATATTTT.

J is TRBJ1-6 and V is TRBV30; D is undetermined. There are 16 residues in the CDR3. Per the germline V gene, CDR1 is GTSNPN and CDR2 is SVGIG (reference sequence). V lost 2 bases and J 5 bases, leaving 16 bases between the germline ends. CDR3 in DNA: TGTGCCTGGAGTAACAAACCCGGGATTAATAATTCACCCCTCCACTTT. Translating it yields CAWSNKPGINNSPLHF.

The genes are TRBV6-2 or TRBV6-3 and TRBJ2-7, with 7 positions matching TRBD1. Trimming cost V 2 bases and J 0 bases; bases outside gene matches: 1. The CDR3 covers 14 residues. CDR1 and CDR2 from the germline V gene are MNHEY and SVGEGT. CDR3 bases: TGTGCCAGCAGTTACGGGGACAGCTCCTACGAGCAGTACTTC. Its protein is CASSYGDSSYEQYF.

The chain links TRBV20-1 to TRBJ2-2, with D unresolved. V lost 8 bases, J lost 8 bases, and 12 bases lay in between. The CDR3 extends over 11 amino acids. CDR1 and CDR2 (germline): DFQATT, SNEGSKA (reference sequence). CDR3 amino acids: CSSQSRGELFF. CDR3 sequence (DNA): TGCAGTTCGCAATCCCGGGGGGAGCTGTTTTTT.

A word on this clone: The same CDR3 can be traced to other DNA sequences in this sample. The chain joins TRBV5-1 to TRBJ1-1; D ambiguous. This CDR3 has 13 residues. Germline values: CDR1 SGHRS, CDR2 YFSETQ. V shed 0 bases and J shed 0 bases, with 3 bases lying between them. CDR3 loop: CASSLAVNTEAFF. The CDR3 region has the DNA TGCGCCAGCAGCTTGGCAGTGAACACTGAAGCTTTCTTT.

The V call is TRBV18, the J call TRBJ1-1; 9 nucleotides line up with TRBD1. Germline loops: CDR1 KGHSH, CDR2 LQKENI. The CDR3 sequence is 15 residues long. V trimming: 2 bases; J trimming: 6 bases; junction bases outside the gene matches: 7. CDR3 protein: CASSPIQGAVAEAFF. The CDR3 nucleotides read TGTGCCAGCTCACCAATACAGGGGGCTGTCGCTGAAGCTTTCTTT. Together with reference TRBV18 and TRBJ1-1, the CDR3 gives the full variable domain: NAGVMQNPRHLVRRRGQEARLRCSPMKGHSHVYWYRQLPEEGLKFMVYLQKENIIDESGMPKERFSAEFPKEGPSILRIQQVVRGDSAAYFCASSPIQGAVAEAFFGQGTRLTVV.

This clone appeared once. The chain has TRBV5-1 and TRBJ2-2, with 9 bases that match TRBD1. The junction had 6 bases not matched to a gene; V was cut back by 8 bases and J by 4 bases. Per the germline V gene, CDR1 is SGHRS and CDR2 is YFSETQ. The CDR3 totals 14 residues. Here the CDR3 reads CASQQGASTGELFF. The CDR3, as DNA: TGCGCCAGTCAACAGGGGGCGAGCACCGGGGAGCTGTTTTTT.

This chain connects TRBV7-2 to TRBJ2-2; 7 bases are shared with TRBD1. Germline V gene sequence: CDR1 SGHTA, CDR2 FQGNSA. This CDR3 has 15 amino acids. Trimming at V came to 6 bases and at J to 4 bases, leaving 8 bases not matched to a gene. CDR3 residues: CASSLSGTVTGELFF. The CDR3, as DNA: TGTGCCAGCAGTCTTTCCGGGACAGTCACCGGGGAGCTGTTTTTT.

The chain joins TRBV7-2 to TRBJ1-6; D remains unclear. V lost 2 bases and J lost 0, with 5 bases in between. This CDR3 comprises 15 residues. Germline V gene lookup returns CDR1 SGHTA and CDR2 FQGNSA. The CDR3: CASSLRGSYNSPLHF. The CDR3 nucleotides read TGTGCCAGCAGCTTACGGGGCTCCTATAATTCACCCCTCCACTTT.

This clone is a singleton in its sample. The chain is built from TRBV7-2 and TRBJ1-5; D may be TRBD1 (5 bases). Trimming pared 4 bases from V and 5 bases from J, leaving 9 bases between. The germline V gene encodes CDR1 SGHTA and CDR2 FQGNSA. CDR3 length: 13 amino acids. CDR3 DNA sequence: TGTGCCAGCAGCTCCGACAGATATCAGCCCCAGCATTTT. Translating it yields CASSSDRYQPQHF. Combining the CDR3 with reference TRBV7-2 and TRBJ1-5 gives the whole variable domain GAGVSQSPSNKVTEKGKDVELRCDPISGHTALYWYRQSLGQGLEFLIYFQGNSAPDKSGLPSDRFSAERTGGSVSTLTIQRTQQEDSAVYLCASSSDRYQPQHFGDGTRLSIL.